Listed below are T cell receptor beta chains from one sample, sequenced in a study of cytomegalovirus exposure and HLA in healthy donors. Some clones are missing from TCRdb's copy, which holds only in-frame ones; the method was immunoSEQ multiplex PCR. The sample contains fewer than 110,000 clones, around 76% of which appear only once. Sequencing was carried out using PBMCs. The origin of the receptors is a man aged 25 to 45 in good health and CMV-seropositive. Each CDR3 is given with its conserved first and last residue. A D gene is named only where the DNA matches it firmly. Expanded clones get a size class; other rows say once, few or many, or leave the size out.

j_call clone_size v_call d_call cdr3_aa cdr3_nt
TRBJ1-5 . TRBV6-4 . CASSTSGGFNQPQHF TGTGCCAGCAGTACTTCAGGAGGGTTCAATCAGCCCCAGCATTTT
TRBJ2-2 . TRBV11-1 . CASSSLQGRDTGELFF TGTGCCAGCAGCTCCCTACAGGGTAGGGACACCGGGGAGCTGTTTTTT
TRBJ1-1 . TRBV2 . CASLANTEAFF TGTGCCAGCTTAGCGAACACTGAAGCTTTCTTT
TRBJ1-4 . TRBV6-1 . CASKLEKFSEKLFF TGTGCCAGCAAGTTAGAGAAGTTTTCTGAAAAACTGTTTTTT
TRBJ1-2 . TRBV18 TRBD1 CASSPRTGLGYTF TGTGCCAGCTCACCAAGGACAGGGCTTGGCTACACCTTC
TRBJ1-4 once TRBV5-8 . CASSFQGAQGNEKLFF TGTGCCAGCAGCTTTCAAGGGGCGCAAGGAAATGAAAAACTGTTTTTT
TRBJ2-7 once TRBV5-4 TRBD1 CASSITGTGPYEQYF TGTGCCAGCAGCATAACCGGGACAGGGCCCTACGAGCAGTACTTC
TRBJ2-3 . TRBV6-5 . CASSYFSVADTQYF TGTGCCAGCAGTTATTTCAGCGTCGCAGATACGCAGTATTTT
TRBJ1-2 . TRBV9 . CASSVDVYGGGSYGYTF TGTGCCAGCAGCGTAGACGTTTACGGGGGTGGCAGCTATGGCTACACCTTC
TRBJ2-5 . TRBV29-1 . CSVDVSLQETQYF TGCAGCGTTGATGTTTCTTTGCAAGAGACCCAGTACTTC
TRBJ2-1 . TRBV18 TRBD1 CASSSPGQGAGNEQFF TGTGCCAGCTCATCCCCGGGACAGGGGGCGGGAAATGAGCAGTTCTTC
TRBJ2-7 . TRBV7-9 TRBD1 CASSHRTGDMEQYF TGTGCCAGCAGCCATCGGACAGGGGACATGGAGCAGTACTTC
TRBJ2-5 few TRBV6-5 . CASSYPRGGGGTQYF TGTGCCAGCAGTTACCCAAGAGGGGGGGGCGGGACCCAGTACTTC
TRBJ1-2 few TRBV28 . CASSFQRGWGYTF TGTGCCAGCAGTTTTCAAAGGGGTTGGGGCTACACCTTC
TRBJ1-1 . TRBV5-4 . CASSLEVGTEAFF TGTGCCAGCAGCCTAGAAGTCGGCACTGAAGCTTTCTTT
TRBJ2-7 . TRBV11-2 TRBD1 CASSLDPGGSYEQYF TGTGCCAGCAGCTTAGACCCAGGGGGCTCCTACGAGCAGTACTTC
TRBJ2-7 once TRBV6-5 TRBD1 CASSLGTGGSEQYF TGTGCCAGCAGTTTGGGGACAGGAGGTTCCGAGCAGTACTTC
TRBJ2-7 . TRBV27 TRBD1 CASSLLWTGGDEQYF TGTGCCAGCAGTTTATTGTGGACAGGGGGCGACGAGCAGTACTTC
TRBJ1-1 . TRBV7-9 . CASSSTGTEAFF TGTGCCAGCAGTTCCACAGGCACTGAAGCTTTCTTT
TRBJ1-2 . TRBV5-1 TRBD1 CASSPGQGPRYTF TGCGCCAGCAGCCCCGGACAGGGCCCGCGCTACACCTTC
TRBJ1-5 . TRBV7-2 . CASSLDWGGNQPQHF TGTGCCAGCAGCTTAGATTGGGGGGGCAATCAGCCCCAGCATTTT
TRBJ1-1 few TRBV9 TRBD1 CASSTRQGADTEAFF TGTGCCAGCAGCACCAGACAGGGGGCGGACACTGAAGCTTTCTTT
TRBJ1-1 . TRBV10-1 . CASLVERDTEAFF TGCGCCAGCTTGGTGGAGAGGGACACTGAAGCTTTCTTT
TRBJ2-1 few TRBV13 TRBD1 CASRQDRDPYNEQFF TGTGCCAGCAGACAGGACAGGGATCCCTACAATGAGCAGTTCTTC
TRBJ1-1 . TRBV7-8 . CASSLEYIPNTEAFF TGTGCCAGCAGCTTAGAGTACATCCCGAACACTGAAGCTTTCTTT
TRBJ2-1 . TRBV7-9 TRBD2 CSSSSLAGNNEQFF TGTTCCAGCAGCTCGCTAGCGGGGAATAATGAGCAGTTCTTC
TRBJ1-2 . TRBV18 TRBD1 CASSPGTGDYGYTF TGTGCCAGCTCACCGGGGACAGGTGACTATGGCTACACCTTC
TRBJ2-7 . TRBV30 . CAWSVRREGEQYF TGTGCCTGGAGTGTACGCAGAGAGGGCGAGCAGTACTTC
TRBJ2-3 . TRBV5-4 . CASSLEGGPSTDTQYF TGTGCCAGCAGCTTGGAGGGAGGACCTAGCACAGATACGCAGTATTTT
TRBJ1-6 . TRBV14 . CASSQWSSYNSPLHF TGTGCCAGCAGCCAATGGAGCTCCTATAATTCACCCCTCCACTTT
TRBJ1-3 . TRBV7-8 . CASRQSTRTSGNTIYF TGTGCCAGCAGGCAAAGTACAAGGACATCTGGAAACACCATATATTTT
TRBJ2-2 . TRBV7-6 TRBD2 CASSLALGLAGGQPTGELFF TGTGCCAGCAGCTTAGCGCTCGGACTAGCGGGGGGCCAACCCACCGGGGAGCTGTTTTTT
TRBJ2-5 . TRBV5-5 . CASSFRETQYF TGTGCCAGCAGCTTCCGAGAGACCCAGTACTTC
TRBJ2-2 once TRBV7-9 TRBD2 CASSSSGLNPGELFF TGTGCCAGCAGCTCTAGCGGGTTGAACCCCGGGGAGCTGTTTTTT
TRBJ2-3 . TRBV9 TRBD2 CASSPSGGAEDTQYF TGTGCCAGCAGCCCTAGCGGGGGGGCGGAAGATACGCAGTATTTT
TRBJ2-7 . TRBV18 TRBD1 CASSGTGEDEQYF TGTGCCAGCTCTGGGACAGGTGAGGACGAGCAGTACTTC
TRBJ2-7 . TRBV13 TRBD1 CASSSNRGYEQYF TGTGCCAGCAGCTCGAACAGGGGATACGAGCAGTACTTC
TRBJ2-1 . TRBV5-1 . CASSSDRVTYNEQFF TGCGCCAGCAGCTCGGACAGAGTGACCTACAATGAGCAGTTCTTC
TRBJ1-6 . TRBV12-5 . CASGQTEYNSPLHF TGTGCTAGTGGGCAGACAGAGTATAATTCACCCCTCCACTTT
TRBJ1-2 . TRBV2 TRBD1 CASSEQGTHGYTF TGTGCCAGCAGCGAACAGGGGACCCATGGCTACACCTTC
TRBJ1-2 once TRBV7-3 TRBD1 CASSNVTGTGDYGYTF TGTGCCAGCAGCAACGTAACCGGGACAGGGGACTATGGCTACACCTTC
TRBJ1-1 . TRBV2 TRBD1 CASSYLTGVGYAFF TGTGCCAGCAGTTACCTGACAGGGGTCGGCTATGCTTTCTTT